This T cell receptor (beta chain) was obtained from a study of shared clonotypes between healthy human individuals. General study findings and limits: Only blood samples were collected, and tissue repertoires likely differ. About 5% was the fraction of naive CD4 clonotypes found shared across four donors.

This clone was seen a few times. Its matching antigen is unknown. About 33,000 T cell genomes (approximately 190 ng DNA) went into each sorted-subset replicate. Sequenced by immunoSEQ multiplex PCR; TCRdb stores in-frame clones only, minus some. The table records about 1 million clones, about 70% of them present only once. The source of this sequence is a man in his late teens or twenties in good health. The specimen sequenced was memory CD4+ T cells sorted from blood. The subset here: CD45RA-negative fraction.

The CDR3 DNA is TGTGCCTGGGGACCGGACAGGGGGCAAAAACTGTTTTTT. Translating gives CAWGPDRGQKLFF. This chain joins TRBV30 and TRBJ1-4, with 11 positions matching TRBD1. Germline V CDR1 and CDR2: GTSNPN, SVGIG (reference sequence). Germline trimming cut 5 bases from V and 9 bases from J; bases unmatched to any gene: 5. This CDR3 comprises 13 residues.